The present T cell receptor beta chain was sequenced within a study of T cell repertoires in ileal Crohn's disease. As for the study in general: Thiopurines (11) or anti-TNF agents (roughly 18) were given postoperatively to about half.

Adults with ileal or ileocolonic Crohn's disease and an indication for resection were eligible. CDR1 and CDR2 (germline): SGHRS, YFSETQ. V lost 1 base and J 3 bases, leaving 7 bases between the germline ends. The CDR3 is made up of 13 amino acids. Produced via immunoSEQ multiplex PCR; TCRdb's table is partial and in-frame only. The sample lists 1,600 or so clones, 84% occurring once. A note on this clone: Its antigen is unknown.

Findings of the study overall: Active smokers at surgery had more clonal expansions than non-smokers. All patients with clonality above 26.8% had endoscopic recurrence.

What was sequenced was ileal tissue. The TCR was taken from an adult with Crohn's disease. The chain combines TRBV5-1 with TRBJ1-1; perhaps TRBD1 as D (5 bases). The CDR3 here is CASSLQGYTEAFF. CDR3 bases: TGCGCCAGCAGCTTGCAGGGCTACACTGAAGCTTTCTTT.